A single sample is the source of the 29 T cell receptor beta chains below, sequenced in a study of memory CD4+ T cells and cytomegalovirus serostatus. Sequencing used immunoSEQ multiplex PCR; TCRdb keeps in-frame clones, though not all of them. The sample carries 35,000 to 45,000 clones, more than 75% recorded once. Single viable CD3+CD4+CD8-CD45RO+ cells were sorted as the memory CD4+ T cells. The sequenced sample was memory CD4+ T cells from blood. The receptors come from an adult in good health and CMV-seronegative.

The chain carries TRBV6-5 and TRBJ2-1; no clear D gene. This CDR3 is 14 amino acids long. Germline CDR1 MNHEY, CDR2 SVGAGI. Trimming removed 3 bases at V and 4 bases at J, with 10 bases between. CDR3: CASSYGNTYNEQFF. In DNA form, the CDR3 reads TGTGCCAGCAGTTATGGCAATACGTACAATGAGCAGTTCTTC.

The chain combines TRBV14 with TRBJ2-5; D is uncertain. V lost 2 bases, J lost 1 base, and 5 bases lay in between. The length of the CDR3 is 13 residues. CDR1 and CDR2 (germline): SGHDN, FVKESK. The CDR3 DNA reads TGTGCCAGCAGCCAAAACAGCCAAGAGACCCAGTACTTC. Its protein is CASSQNSQETQYF.

V gene TRBV7-2 combines with J gene TRBJ2-3; 8 bases agree with TRBD1. This CDR3 contains 12 residues. Germline CDR1 reads SGHTA; CDR2 reads FQGNSA. V shed 5 bases, J shed 14 bases, and the junction held 9 bases outside the gene matches. CDR3 sequence reads: CASSQPGTGRYF. The CDR3 nucleotides are TGTGCCAGCAGCCAACCCGGGACAGGAAGGTATTTT.

The genes are TRBV6-5 and TRBJ1-2; 9 nucleotides line up with TRBD1. The germline V gene encodes CDR1 MNHEY and CDR2 SVGAGI. The V segment lost 2 bases and the J segment 8 bases; nucleotides outside the gene matches: 9. The CDR3 extends over 15 amino acids. The DNA for the CDR3 is TGTGCCAGCAGTTACCGTAGAACAGGGGGCGCCGGCTACACCTTC. Its translation: CASSYRRTGGAGYTF.

The chain employs TRBV5-1 and TRBJ1-6, with D unclear. The CDR3 totals 14 residues. Germline V lookup: CDR1 SGHRS, CDR2 YFSETQ. The V and J ends lost 1 base and 7 bases respectively, with 9 bases between them. CDR3 loop: CASSLLFENSPLHF. CDR3 DNA sequence: TGCGCCAGCAGCTTGTTATTCGAGAATTCACCCCTCCACTTT.

This chain's CDR3 is CASSQGNYGYTF. CDR3 in DNA: TGTGCCAGCAGCCAGGGGAACTATGGCTACACCTTC. The V gene is TRBV5-6, the J gene TRBJ1-2, with a weak D call TRBD1 (6 bases). From germline, CDR1 is SGHDT and CDR2 YYEEEE. The CDR3 consists of 12 residues. Trimming pared 4 bases from V and 2 bases from J, leaving 6 bases between.

The gene calls are TRBV18 and TRBJ1-2, with D hard to call. The CDR3 runs to 14 residues. Germline V CDR1 and CDR2: KGHSH, LQKENI. The germline V and J ends were trimmed by 2 bases and 7 bases, with 14 bases remaining between them. The CDR3, as DNA: TGTGCCAGCTCACCAGGAGAAGGGAGAGGTGGCTACACCTTC. This sequence encodes CASSPGEGRGGYTF.

The V call is TRBV29-1, the J call TRBJ2-2; D possibly corresponds to TRBD1 (6 bases). CDR1 is SQVTM, CDR2 ANQGSEA, per germline. This CDR3 contains 15 residues. The V gene lost 6 bases and the J gene lost 0 bases, with 14 bases spanning the gap. Here the CDR3 reads CSVDPGHSNTGELFF. The CDR3 bases are TGCAGCGTGGATCCGGGACACTCGAACACCGGGGAGCTGTTTTTT.

The gene calls are TRBV9 and TRBJ2-3; 8 positions match TRBD2. CDR1 is SGDLS and CDR2 is YYNGEE in the germline V gene. With V trimmed by 2 bases and J by 2 bases, 4 bases remained unmatched. This CDR3 is 15 amino acids long. The CDR3 protein is CASSVSSGNTDTQYF. The CDR3 coding sequence is TGTGCCAGCAGCGTGAGTAGCGGGAACACAGATACGCAGTATTTT.

V and J are TRBV29-1 and TRBJ2-3; D is possibly TRBD2 (5 bases). Germline CDR1 and CDR2: SQVTM and ANQGSEA. V lost 2 bases, J lost 4 bases, and 22 bases lay in between. The CDR3 has 17 residues. CDR3 region: CSVESQGNEGFADTQYF. CDR3 sequence (DNA): TGCAGCGTTGAATCTCAAGGCAACGAGGGCTTCGCAGATACGCAGTATTTT.

The chain employs TRBV27 and TRBJ1-6; 9 bases align to TRBD1. The J segment lost 6 bases and the V segment lost 6 bases, leaving 3 bases of the junction unmatched. The CDR3 contains 14 residues. Germline CDR1 reads MNHEY; CDR2 reads SMNVEV (reference sequence). In DNA form, the CDR3 reads TGTGCCAGCAGGGGGACAGGGCGTAATTCACCCCTCCACTTT. Translated: CASRGTGRNSPLHF.

The chain joins TRBV5-4 to TRBJ2-2; 9 nucleotides align to TRBD1. CDR1 and CDR2 from the germline V gene are SGHNT and YYREEE (reference sequence). J lost 5 bases, V lost 3 bases, and 2 bases had no gene match. The CDR3 contains 14 residues. CDR3 bases: TGTGCCAGCAGCTGGGACAGGGCGACCGGGGAGCTGTTTTTT. It translates to CASSWDRATGELFF.

The V call is TRBV28, the J call TRBJ1-5; TRBD1 might be the D (6 bases). The germline V gene encodes CDR1 MDHEN and CDR2 SYDVKM. V lost 10 bases to trimming and J lost 0 bases, with 13 bases between them. The length of the CDR3 is 14 residues. CDR3 protein: CATQQGGSNQPQHF. The CDR3, as DNA: TGTGCCACCCAACAGGGTGGTAGCAATCAGCCCCAGCATTTT.

The chain employs TRBV5-1 and TRBJ2-5; D possibly corresponds to TRBD2 (5 bases). Deletions cut 5 bases from V and 3 bases from J, with 11 bases between. The CDR3 extends over 13 amino acids. Germline V lookup: CDR1 SGHRS, CDR2 YFSETQ. The CDR3 sequence is CASRTTPEETQYF. CDR3 coding DNA: TGCGCCAGCAGGACTACGCCAGAAGAGACCCAGTACTTC. The full variable domain, completed using reference TRBV5-1 and TRBJ2-5, is KAGVTQTPRYLIKTRGQQVTLSCSPISGHRSVSWYQQTPGQGLQFLFEYFSETQRNKGNFPGRFSGRQFSNSRSEMNVSTLELGDSALYLCASRTTPEETQYFGPGTRLLVL.

The chain has TRBV6-4 and TRBJ1-2, with D uncertain. V shed 0 bases and J shed 8 bases, with 7 bases lying between them. The germline CDR1 and CDR2 sequences are MRHNA and SNTAGT. CDR3 length equals 12 residues. CDR3 coding DNA: TGTGCCAGCAGTGACTCAGGAGGGGGCTACACCTTC. Its protein product is CASSDSGGGYTF.

The chain is built from TRBV2 and TRBJ1-6; 9 bases line up with TRBD1. The CDR3 sequence is 15 residues long. V shed 5 bases and J 6 bases; nucleotides not matched to a gene: 5. Germline V gives CDR1 SNHLY, CDR2 FYNNEI. CDR3 in DNA: TGTGCCAGCAGTCAACAGGGGGCAGGTAATTCACCCCTCCACTTT. Translating it yields CASSQQGAGNSPLHF.

The rearrangement uses TRBV5-4 and TRBJ1-1; TRBD1 is a possible D gene (6 bases). The CDR3 has 16 amino acids. Germline CDR1 reads SGHNT; CDR2 reads YYREEE (reference sequence). The V end lost 4 bases, the J end lost 1 base, and 17 bases lay between the germline ends. CDR3 DNA sequence: TGTGCCAGCAGCCCGGGTGGACAGCCACGGAACACTGAAGCTTTCTTT. Encoded protein: CASSPGGQPRNTEAFF.

Written as DNA, the CDR3 is TGTGCCAGCAGCTTAAGTAGTTACGAGCAGTACTTC. Its translation is CASSLSSYEQYF. The chain couples TRBV7-2 to TRBJ2-7; no firm D call. Trimming took 2 bases from V and 4 from J, leaving 6 bases between them. The CDR3 spans 12 residues. Germline CDR1 SGHTA, CDR2 FQGNSA.

The rearrangement links TRBV18 to TRBJ1-3; D is undetermined. The CDR3 has 15 amino acids. Germline values: CDR1 KGHSH, CDR2 LQKENI. V was shortened by 0 bases and J by 0 bases, with 6 bases between the two germline ends. The CDR3 DNA follows: TGTGCCAGCTCACCACCCGAGGACTCTGGAAACACCATATATTTT. Amino acids: CASSPPEDSGNTIYF.

The chain employs TRBV7-3 and TRBJ2-4, with a tentative D call TRBD1 (6 bases). V was cut by 3 bases and J by 6 bases, with 12 bases left in between. The CDR3 runs 14 residues. In germline, CDR1 is SGHTA, CDR2 FQGTGA. The DNA of the CDR3 is TGTGCCAGCAGCTTTGGGGGCCGGGGAAACATTCAGTACTTC. Its protein product is CASSFGGRGNIQYF.

The chain carries TRBV11-2 and TRBJ2-3; TRBD1 agrees at 7 bases. Trimming took 5 bases from V and 2 from J; bases not matched to a gene: 13. Looked up from germline, CDR1 is SGHAT and CDR2 is FQNNGV. This CDR3 has 17 residues. The CDR3 region is CASSRADRPRPTDTQYF. DNA for the CDR3: TGTGCCAGCAGCCGCGCGGACAGGCCCCGTCCCACAGATACGCAGTATTTT.

The chain employs TRBV10-3 and TRBJ2-2; D assignment may be TRBD1 or TRBD2 (5 bases each). V was clipped by 4 bases and J by 2 bases, with 8 bases between them. The CDR3 spans 14 residues. The V gene's germline CDR1 is ENHRY and CDR2 SYGVKD. The CDR3 loop reads CAISGDQNTGELFF. In DNA form, the CDR3 reads TGTGCCATCAGTGGGGACCAAAACACCGGGGAGCTGTTTTTT.

The chain couples TRBV6-6 to TRBJ1-1, with unresolved D. The CDR3 runs to 14 residues. Trimming stripped 4 bases from V and 3 bases from J, with 12 bases between. Per germline, CDR1 MNHNY and CDR2 SVGAGI (reference sequence). CDR3 sequence: CASSSRSSDTEAFF. The CDR3 nucleotides read TGTGCCAGCAGTTCCCGCTCCTCTGACACTGAAGCTTTCTTT.

This clone was found a few times. The J gene is TRBJ1-1, the V gene TRBV29-1; D gene unclear. Trimming removed 5 bases from V and 5 bases from J, with 15 bases in between. There are 13 residues in the CDR3. The germline CDR1 and CDR2 sequences are SQVTM and ANQGSEA. This chain's CDR3 is CSVLVFRETEAFF. The CDR3 nucleotides are TGCAGCGTTTTGGTGTTCCGAGAGACTGAAGCTTTCTTT.

The chain links TRBV19 to TRBJ1-2; TRBD1 aligns across 7 bases. V lost 5 bases, J lost 0 bases, and 9 bases stayed unmatched. The CDR3 totals 16 residues. CDR1 LNHDA and CDR2 SQIVND come from the germline V gene (reference sequence). CDR3 DNA: TGTGCCAGTAGTCTCCTGGGACAGCAGTCTAACTATGGCTACACCTTC. Translated: CASSLLGQQSNYGYTF.

The chain is built from TRBV6-6 and TRBJ2-7, with D uncertain. The germline CDR1 and CDR2 sequences are MNHNY and SVGAGI (reference sequence). This CDR3 contains 14 residues. Trimming pared 6 bases from V and 2 bases from J, leaving 14 bases between. Here the CDR3 DNA reads TGTGCCAGCAGCCCCTTTGACGGACCCTACGAGCAGTACTTC. Its protein product is CASSPFDGPYEQYF.

Worth noting for this clone: Sequence at one end of the junction differs from germline and may be a read error. DNA for the CDR3: TGTGCCAGCAGCACGCGGTCTAGCGGGGCCGTACAAGAGGCCCAGTACTTC. Translated: CASSTRSSGAVQEAQYF. The J gene is TRBJ2-5, the V gene TRBV5-4; 9 bases agree with TRBD2. Per germline, CDR1 SGHNT and CDR2 YYREEE (reference sequence). The CDR3 covers 17 residues.

This chain joins TRBV2 and TRBJ1-5; TRBD1 agrees at 7 bases. The CDR3 is made up of 15 amino acids. Unmatched junction bases numbered 10, after V lost 4 bases and J lost 7 bases. The germline gives CDR1 SNHLY, CDR2 FYNNEI. CDR3 DNA sequence: TGTGCCAGCAGTGGAGGGAGAGGGGGCGGACAGCCCCAGCATTTT. This gives the protein CASSGGRGGGQPQHF.

V gene TRBV5-4 combines with J gene TRBJ2-2, with a tentative D call TRBD1 (5 bases). Germline V lookup: CDR1 SGHNT, CDR2 YYREEE (reference sequence). V lost 0 bases to trimming and J lost 6 bases, with 9 bases between them. CDR3 length equals 14 residues. In DNA, the CDR3 is TGTGCCAGCAGCTTGGGGGGCGTCCCCGGGGAGCTGTTTTTT. Translating gives CASSLGGVPGELFF.